Listed here are 29 T cell receptor beta chains from one sample, sequenced in a study of OX40 agonist ivuxolimab in advanced cancers. Using immunoSEQ multiplex PCR, the repertoire was profiled, and TCRdb retains in-frame clones only, with some absent. The table has about 66,000 clones, roughly 80% seen once. This material consisted of CD4+ or CD8+ T cells sorted from blood, taken in a trial of the OX40 agonist ivuxolimab. The source is an adult with an advanced solid tumor such as melanoma, head and neck, liver or kidney cancer.

A remark on this clone: This CDR3 is also generated by other DNA sequences in the sample. This chain joins TRBV19 and TRBJ2-6; D gene unclear. This CDR3 is 13 amino acids long. V lost 3 bases to trimming and J lost 4 bases, with 4 bases between them. Looked up from germline, CDR1 is LNHDA and CDR2 is SQIVND (reference sequence). The CDR3 DNA reads TGTGCCAGTAGTATCTCGGGGGCCAACGTCCTGACTTTC. Translated, it gives CASSISGANVLTF. Variable domain in full (rest from reference TRBV19 and TRBJ2-6): DGGITQSPKYLFRKEGQNVTLSCEQNLNHDAMYWYRQDPGQGLRLIYYSQIVNDFQKGDIAEGYSVSREKKESFPLTVTSAQKNPTAFYLCASSISGANVLTFGAGSRLTVL.

In nucleotides, the CDR3 is TGTGCCAGCAGCACGACGGGGCCTATTAGGGAGCAGTACTTC. Amino acids: CASSTTGPIREQYF. This chain uses TRBV7-9 with TRBJ2-5; D is possibly TRBD1 or TRBD2 (5 bases each). Germline V lookup: CDR1 SEHNR, CDR2 FQNEAQ (reference sequence). Deletions cut 5 bases from V and 11 bases from J, with 21 bases between. This CDR3 comprises 14 residues.

Only one count was recorded for this clone. This sequence joins TRBV11-1 and TRBJ2-7; 12 bases match TRBD1. CDR1 is SGHAT and CDR2 is FQDESV in the germline V gene (reference sequence). Trimming cost V 4 bases and J 3 bases; bases outside gene matches: 10. This CDR3 contains 17 residues. CDR3 region: CASSSPDRDRGLYEQYF. The CDR3 region has the DNA TGTGCCAGCAGCTCGCCGGACCGGGACAGGGGGCTCTACGAGCAGTACTTC.

The chain carries TRBV28 and TRBJ2-1; 12 bases match TRBD2. V lost 4 bases to trimming and J lost 0 bases; unmatched junction nucleotides: 1. The germline V gene has CDR1 MDHEN and CDR2 SYDVKM. This CDR3 contains 16 residues. This CDR3 is CASSSSGGGSYNEQFF. The CDR3 nucleotides are TGTGCCAGCAGTTCTAGCGGGGGGGGCTCCTACAATGAGCAGTTCTTC.

The genes are TRBV6-1 and TRBJ1-1; D is possibly TRBD1 (6 bases). The CDR3 is 14 residues long. Germline loops: CDR1 MNHNS, CDR2 SASEGT. With 7 bases removed from V and 1 base from J, the gap between germline ends came to 13 bases. CDR3 protein: CASTKAGANTEAFF. The CDR3 DNA sequence: TGTGCCAGCACCAAGGCAGGGGCGAACACTGAAGCTTTCTTT.

This clone appeared a single time. V is TRBV18 and J is TRBJ2-7, with unresolved D. The ends were cut back, 1 base at V and 2 bases at J, with 6 bases in the middle. The CDR3 runs to 13 residues. In germline, CDR1 is KGHSH, CDR2 LQKENI. The CDR3 DNA reads TGTGCCAGCTCACCACGAGAGGCCTACGAGCAGTACTTC. Amino acid sequence: CASSPREAYEQYF.

J is TRBJ2-2 and V is TRBV6-6; D unresolved. In germline, CDR1 is MNHNY, CDR2 SVGAGI (reference sequence). This CDR3 comprises 13 residues. V was cut by 6 bases and J by 8 bases, with 13 bases left in between. The CDR3, as DNA: TGTGCCAGCAGACCCTCTGTGTCGGGGGAGCTGTTTTTT. This codes for CASRPSVSGELFF.

The chain combines TRBV6-1 with TRBJ1-6, with 7 nucleotides matching TRBD1. There are 16 residues in the CDR3. The germline gives CDR1 MNHNS, CDR2 SASEGT. With V trimmed by 3 bases and J by 7 bases, 9 bases remained unmatched. CDR3 sequence reads: CASSEVLAGGNSPLHF. Here the CDR3 DNA reads TGTGCCAGCAGTGAGGTTCTTGCAGGGGGAAATTCACCCCTCCACTTT.

This chain joins TRBV10-3 and TRBJ1-2; TRBD1 aligns across 9 bases. The CDR3 totals 15 residues. V was clipped by 5 bases and J by 8 bases; unmatched bases: 12. Germline V lookup: CDR1 ENHRY, CDR2 SYGVKD. Here the CDR3 reads CAISFAGTGIEGYTF. As DNA, the CDR3 is TGTGCCATCAGTTTCGCGGGGACAGGGATCGAAGGCTACACCTTC.

This chain links TRBV2 with TRBJ2-2, with D uncertain. V lost 5 bases and J lost 3, with 10 bases in between. Germline V gene data show CDR1 as SNHLY and CDR2 as FYNNEI. The CDR3 runs to 14 residues. The CDR3 nucleotides read TGTGCCAGCAGTTCTGGTCCTTACACCGGGGAGCTGTTTTTT. Protein sequence: CASSSGPYTGELFF.

The genes are TRBV5-6 and TRBJ1-1, with D possibly TRBD1 on 5 matching bases. The CDR3 has 14 amino acids. Germline-derived CDR1 and CDR2 are SGHDT and YYEEEE. Trimming pared 4 bases from V and 3 bases from J, leaving 13 bases between. Written as DNA, the CDR3 is TGTGCCAGCAGCCCGCCAACAGGTCACACTGAAGCTTTCTTT. Its translation: CASSPPTGHTEAFF.

The chain carries TRBV18 and TRBJ2-1, with D hard to call. CDR3 length: 14 residues. V was clipped by 4 bases and J by 4 bases, with 11 bases between them. Germline V CDR1 and CDR2: KGHSH, LQKENI. The CDR3 coding sequence is TGTGCCAGCTCACAAAGGACCGATTACAATGAGCAGTTCTTC. This encodes CASSQRTDYNEQFF.

The V call is TRBV6-5, the J call TRBJ1-1; 10 bases agree with TRBD1. Germline loops: CDR1 MNHEY, CDR2 SVGAGI. J gave up 4 bases and V 6 bases, and 8 bases lay outside the gene matches. This CDR3 comprises 15 residues. The CDR3 sequence: CASSRRQGAGTEAFF. The CDR3 coding sequence is TGTGCCAGCAGCCGCCGACAGGGGGCGGGCACTGAAGCTTTCTTT.

The chain recombines TRBV7-8 with TRBJ2-5; TRBD1 matches at 8 bases. Germline CDR1 SGHVS, CDR2 FQNEAQ. CDR3 size: 14 residues. With V trimmed by 2 bases and J by 5 bases, 4 bases remained unmatched. CDR3 residues: CASSLPGQVETQYF. The CDR3 DNA is TGTGCCAGCAGCTTACCGGGACAGGTGGAGACCCAGTACTTC.

The chain carries TRBV6-1 and TRBJ2-7; 12 bases fit TRBD2. Germline CDR1 MNHNS, CDR2 SASEGT. The CDR3 runs 15 residues. Unmatched junction bases numbered 6, after V lost 4 bases and J lost 5 bases. Written as DNA, the CDR3 is TGTGCCAGCAGTGCTGTGACTAGCGGGAGCCACGAGCAGTACTTC. It is translated as CASSAVTSGSHEQYF.

This chain joins TRBV2 and TRBJ2-2; D might be TRBD1 (6 bases). V dropped 7 bases and J dropped 4 bases, with 13 bases sitting between them. The CDR3 covers 14 residues. Germline V CDR1 and CDR2: SNHLY, FYNNEI. The CDR3 here is CASTNQGSTGELFF. CDR3 DNA: TGTGCCAGCACCAATCAGGGGAGCACCGGGGAGCTGTTTTTT.

The genes are TRBV7-8 and TRBJ2-4; 8 bases align to TRBD2. Germline values: CDR1 SGHVS, CDR2 FQNEAQ. Trimming took 5 bases from V and 4 from J; bases not matched to a gene: 7. This CDR3 spans 15 amino acids. The DNA for the CDR3 is TGTGCCAGCAGCCGCAGCGGGAGAGATAAAAACATTCAGTACTTC. Its translation is CASSRSGRDKNIQYF. The whole variable domain, remainder taken from reference TRBV7-8 and TRBJ2-4, is GAGVSQSPRYKVAKRGQDVALRCDPISGHVSLFWYQQALGQGPEFLTYFQNEAQLDKSGLPSDRFFAERPEGSVSTLKIQRTQQEDSAVYLCASSRSGRDKNIQYFGAGTRLSVL.

As DNA, the CDR3 is TGTGCCAGCAGTTACGATAGCGGGAGGGTCTACGAGCAGTACTTC. Translating it yields CASSYDSGRVYEQYF. The chain carries TRBV6-5 and TRBJ2-7, with 11 bases matching TRBD2. CDR1 is MNHEY and CDR2 is SVGAGI in the germline V gene. Unmatched junction bases numbered 3, after V lost 2 bases and J lost 3 bases. CDR3 length: 15 residues.

This rearrangement joins TRBV5-5 to TRBJ2-7; possibly TRBD1 for D (6 bases). Between the trimmed V and J ends, which lost 2 bases and 4 bases, there was a span of 16 bases. CDR3 length equals 15 residues. The germline V gene has CDR1 SGHKS and CDR2 YYEKEE (reference sequence). The CDR3 reads CASSFLRGIGYEQYF. The DNA for the CDR3 is TGTGCCAGCAGCTTTCTAAGGGGGATCGGTTACGAGCAGTACTTC.

The chain couples TRBV9 to TRBJ2-1; no clear D gene. With 4 bases removed from V and 5 bases from J, the gap between germline ends came to 4 bases. This CDR3 is built from 11 residues. Germline V gives CDR1 SGDLS, CDR2 YYNGEE. CDR3: CASSTHNEQFF. CDR3 nucleotides: TGTGCCAGCAGCACCCACAATGAGCAGTTCTTC.

The chain uses TRBV9 and TRBJ2-7, with 9 positions matching TRBD2. The CDR3 has 17 amino acids. Looked up from germline, CDR1 is SGDLS and CDR2 is YYNGEE. J was trimmed by 1 base and V by 4 bases; bases with no gene match: 12. In DNA, the CDR3 is TGTGCCAGCAGCCCTGCGGGAGGGGCGGGACAGTCCTACGAGCAGTACTTC. As protein: CASSPAGGAGQSYEQYF.

This clone was counted a single time. The V and J genes are TRBV12-5 and TRBJ2-7, with 9 positions matching TRBD2. This CDR3 has 14 amino acids. V lost 6 bases and J lost 6; bases outside the gene matches: 9. Germline CDR1 LGHNT, CDR2 FRNRAP. The CDR3, as DNA: TGTGCTAGTGGACTTGGACTAGCGATAGGCGAGCAGTACTTC. This gives the protein CASGLGLAIGEQYF.

By share, this clone ranks as medium-sized (0.01 to 0.1%). The rearrangement links TRBV4-1 to TRBJ1-3; no reliable D call. The CDR3 sequence is 16 residues long. Germline V gene data show CDR1 as MGHRA and CDR2 as YSYEKL. The V end was cut by 1 base, the J end by 5 bases, with 15 bases between. The CDR3 loop reads CASSQVDMGFRNTIYF. CDR3 nucleotides: TGCGCCAGCAGCCAAGTTGATATGGGTTTTCGAAACACCATATATTTT.

This clone showed up just once. Here the CDR3 DNA reads TGTGCCAGCAGCTTGGGAGGGACAGGGAAAGATACGCAGTATTTT. As protein: CASSLGGTGKDTQYF. The chain is built from TRBV5-4 and TRBJ2-3; 9 bases line up with TRBD1. The germline CDR1 and CDR2 sequences are SGHNT and YYREEE (reference sequence). The CDR3 runs 15 residues. J lost 5 bases, V lost 0 bases, and 4 bases had no gene match.

The chain is built from TRBV18 and TRBJ1-1; 7 nucleotides match TRBD1. Trimming at V came to 5 bases and at J to 3 bases, leaving 3 bases not matched to a gene. CDR1 is KGHSH, CDR2 LQKENI, per germline. The CDR3 runs to 13 residues. For the CDR3, the DNA is TGTGCCAGCTCATCCGACAGGGACACTGAAGCTTTCTTT. This sequence encodes CASSSDRDTEAFF.

Many counts were recorded for this clone. V gene TRBV29-1 combines with J gene TRBJ1-2; D unclear. Germline values: CDR1 SQVTM, CDR2 ANQGSEA. V was pared by 5 bases and J by 7 bases, with 17 bases between. The CDR3 consists of 13 residues. Written as DNA, the CDR3 is TGCAGCGTTAGTCTACGAGCTGAGACTGGCTACACCTTC. It yields the protein CSVSLRAETGYTF.

V gene TRBV6-1 combines with J gene TRBJ2-1, with 15 bases identical to TRBD2. This CDR3 contains 19 residues. The germline CDR1 and CDR2 sequences are MNHNS and SASEGT. Losses at the gene ends were 2 bases for V and 14 bases for J; bases not matched to a gene: 19. The CDR3 nucleotides read TGTGCCAGCAGTGAAAGGTGGGGACTAGCGGGAGGCCGCAATGAGGGGAAGTTCTTC. Protein product: CASSERWGLAGGRNEGKFF.

In DNA form, the CDR3 reads TGTGCCAGTAGTACAAGACAGGGCTCCTATAATTCACCCCTCCACTTT. Translation: CASSTRQGSYNSPLHF. The rearrangement joins TRBV19 to TRBJ1-6; 7 nucleotides agree with TRBD1. Trimming cost V 4 bases and J 0 bases; bases outside gene matches: 3. The germline gives CDR1 LNHDA, CDR2 SQIVND (reference sequence). There are 16 residues in the CDR3.

This clone was recorded a few times. J is TRBJ2-7 and V is TRBV6-6; D call uncertain. Deletions cut 9 bases from V and 5 bases from J, with 23 bases between. Per germline, CDR1 MNHNY and CDR2 SVGAGI (reference sequence). The CDR3 contains 15 residues. For the CDR3, the DNA is TGTGCCAGTTCCCTCGAGGCTCTTACTCTCAACGAGCAGTACTTC. Protein sequence: CASSLEALTLNEQYF.